This T cell receptor beta chain was observed in a study of identical twins. Overall study results and limits: The study found excess low generation probability among twin-shared out-of-frame alpha sequences. It was out-of-frame TCR alpha sharing in monozygotic twins that models underestimated. It was possible that invariant MAIT and iNKT cells partly confounded the zero-insertion analyses.

V shed 7 bases and J shed 2 bases, with 24 bases lying between them. In germline, CDR1 is MGHRA, CDR2 YSYEKL. This CDR3 is built from 19 residues. In TCRdb, the 5' RACE reads were re-called with MiXCR into one record per CDR3 protein. The data contain around 1.7 million distinct CDR3 sequences, under 35% of them singletons. Only healthy Caucasians were included as donors. Only a few counts were recorded for this clonotype. Its antigen is undetermined. The chain is built from TRBV4-1 and TRBJ2-6; a weak D match, TRBD1 (6 bases). The source of this sequence is a newborn girl in good health. Material for sequencing was cord blood. In nucleotides, the CDR3 is TGCGCCAGCACCCAGACGGCGCCCATGACAGGTCCTGGGGCCAACGTCCTGACTTTC. This sequence encodes CASTQTAPMTGPGANVLTF.